This T cell receptor (beta chain) was retrieved from a study of beta chain features in type 1 diabetes. Study-wide results and caveats: Among patients, naive, central memory and Treg TCRB repertoires appeared more similar than among healthy donors. VDJ junctions sequenced from type 1 diabetes patients showed fewer insertions and more deletions.

Populations isolated by sorting all had purity greater than 95%. Trimming at V came to 5 bases and at J to 0 bases, leaving 7 bases not matched to a gene. The germline V gene encodes CDR1 ENHRY and CDR2 SYGVKD. This CDR3 comprises 16 residues. Of the isolated RNA, all was reverse transcribed, and so the sequenced material was expressed TCRB transcripts. Sequencing used immunoSEQ multiplex PCR; TCRdb keeps in-frame clones, though not all of them. The sample shows roughly 350,000 clones, approximately 10% of them seen only once. This clone was seen only a few times. Its specificity is unknown. This clonotype was obtained from a woman in her twenties or thirties in good health. The material sequenced was naive CD4+ T cells from blood. The rearrangement links TRBV10-3 to TRBJ1-2; 9 nucleotides match TRBD1. CDR3 nucleotide sequence: TGTGCCATCAGTCCGGACAGGGGAGGGCCTAACTATGGCTACACCTTC. This gives the protein CAISPDRGGPNYGYTF.